This TCR beta chain was recorded in a study of OX40 agonist ivuxolimab in advanced cancers. Whole-study context: Each dose-escalation patient presented with hepatocellular carcinoma, melanoma, renal cell or head and neck cancer. Findings and limits, study-wide: Partial responders at 0.1-3.0 mg/kg had among the lowest clonal expansion. Expanded clones belonging to CD8+ T cells outnumbered, on average, those of CD4+.

Assay: immunoSEQ multiplex PCR; the TCRdb copy retains only in-frame clones and omits some. The sample consists of roughly 56,000 clones, roughly 84% of them appearing once. A note on this clone: Its specificity is not known.

Per the germline V gene, CDR1 is SGHNT and CDR2 is YYREEE (reference sequence). V was pared by 4 bases and J by 4 bases, with 10 bases of the junction left unmatched. This CDR3 contains 16 residues. The chain uses TRBV5-4 and TRBJ1-4; 7 positions agree with TRBD1. This receptor was taken from an adult with an advanced solid tumor such as melanoma, head and neck, liver or kidney cancer. Sequencing used CD4+ or CD8+ T cells sorted from blood, obtained in a trial of the OX40 agonist ivuxolimab. The CDR3 sequence is CASSETGTVRNEKLFF. The CDR3 DNA follows: TGTGCCAGCAGCGAAACCGGGACAGTCCGTAATGAAAAACTGTTTTTT.